This T cell receptor (beta chain) came from a study of technical replicates of blood from several donors (dated by TCRdb to 2017 to 2019). Library preparation used the immunoSEQ multiplex PCR assay. In its TCRdb copy, this immuneACCESS table keeps in-frame sequences only and misses some clones. Where compared with another copy, unresolved V genes explain less than half of these, and the others have no known cause. The sample table contains some 78,000 clones; only one count was recorded for 85% to 95% of them. Less than 0.5% of the sample rests with the top ten. Based on the germline V gene (reference sequence), the CDR1 and CDR2 sequences are LNHDA and SQIVND. Clipping removes 5 bases from V and 4 bases from J, with 6 as the unmatched junction base count. There are 14 amino acids in the CDR3, from cysteine to phenylalanine inclusive. Kept here is only the CDR3 DNA, which spans 42 bases and is read in frame from base 1.

Turning to this clone: Its target antigen remains unknown. Qualities for individual bases were not recorded, and no much larger clone is one base off.

Material for sequencing was T cells isolated from PBMCs. The sequence is built from TRBV19 and TRBJ1-1, with 8 bases aligning to TRBD1. The clonotype originates from a human donor in good health. The DNA sequence is given as TGTGCCAGTAGTCTTGGACAGGGTGCCACTGAAGCTTTCTTT. It specifies CASSLGQGATEAFF.